The rows below give T cell receptor beta chains drawn from one sample of a study of early stage breast cancer tumors. Profiled with immunoSEQ multiplex PCR; TCRdb holds only in-frame clones, not every one. The table records 65,000 to 75,000 clones, 80% of them present only once. Sequenced input: blood. The source of these receptors is a person aged 40 to 49 with breast cancer. Each CDR3 is given without its conserved first and last residue. The order of the fields is clone size, V gene, CDR3 protein. Clone size is stated in some rows and not others, as once, few, many or a class when expanded.

>-|TRBV11-2
ASSLPRNEQF
>once|TRBV6-1
AVRNSGANVLT
>few|TRBV9
ASSFGRLSYEQY
>-|TRBV12-5
ASGMKTGFRTSYEQY
>-|TRBV11-1
ASSYRDVGAQY
>-|TRBV27
ASSLSIELAGYNEQF
>-|TRBV7-9
ASSQGGANQETQY
>-|TRBV7-9
ASSLNQREYNEQF
>few|TRBV28
ASSPPAQKVRGNQPQH
>-|TRBV28
ASSSPGQGPYEQY
>-|TRBV6-6
ASSWRESGSNTEAF
>-|TRBV27
ASRSFKGRSGYT
>-|TRBV19
ASMGQGLDEQY
>-|TRBV5-4
ASSLPLGPNEQF
>-|TRBV5-8
ASTRLAGGSDTQY
>-|TRBV2
ASSEAAELAGDNEQF
>few|TRBV7-2
ASSRELAGRRNIQY
>-|TRBV18
ASSPLDRGYEAF
>-|TRBV6-5
ASSRTGGTEAF
>-|TRBV5-6
ASSAALGYEQY
>once|TRBV18
ASSRGQGYYGELF
>-|TRBV5-1
ASSLASGGERDNEQF
>-|TRBV5-6
ASSPGQGPRGYEQY
>-|TRBV4-2
ASSQARTRAGGPLGDTGELF
>-|TRBV19
ATQGRNTEAF